This TCR beta chain stems from a study of blood T cell repertoires in COVID-19. TCRdb's copy holds only in-frame clones and misses some; the assay was immunoSEQ multiplex PCR. The sample holds about 260,000 clones, around four fifths seen once. The CDR3 length is 13 residues. Trimming stripped 5 bases from V and 1 base from J, with 8 bases between. Germline CDR1 SNHLY, CDR2 FYNNEI. Sequenced: PBMCs or T cells enriched from blood (not recorded which). This chain links TRBV2 with TRBJ1-1; no clear D. This clonotype was obtained from a man aged 30 to 45 with acute COVID-19. CDR3 sequence reads: CASSLGENTEAFF. In nucleotides, the CDR3 is TGTGCCAGCAGTCTCGGGGAGAACACTGAAGCTTTCTTT. The full variable domain, with the rest looked up from reference TRBV2 and TRBJ1-1, is EPEVTQTPSHQVTQMGQEVILRCVPISNHLYFYWYRQILGQKVEFLVSFYNNEISEKSEIFDDQFSVERPDGSNFTLKIRSTKLEDSAMYFCASSLGENTEAFFGQGTRLTVV.